The rows below give T cell receptor beta chains drawn from one sample of a study of OX40 agonist ivuxolimab in advanced cancers. Sequencing used immunoSEQ multiplex PCR; TCRdb keeps in-frame clones, though not all of them. Seen here are 34,000 or so clones, approximately 80% observed once, and the top ten hold roughly 20%. Sequences were derived from CD4+ or CD8+ T cells sorted from blood, sampled in a trial of the OX40 agonist ivuxolimab. The receptor source for this set is an adult with an advanced solid tumor such as melanoma, head and neck, liver or kidney cancer. The conserved cysteine and the conserved F or W are not part of the CDR3 here. The D gene is left open where the match is weak.

j_call v_call d_call cdr3_aa
TRBJ1-2 TRBV29-1 . SVEEMASNGYT
TRBJ1-1 TRBV15 . ATSRDRNVNTEAF
TRBJ1-5 TRBV6-4 TRBD1 ASSIQGGSQPQH
TRBJ1-2 TRBV6-1 . ASSLDENYGYT
TRBJ1-1 TRBV7-3 . ASSLFVNTEAF
TRBJ2-7 TRBV6-5 TRBD1 ASRSGTGSYEQY
TRBJ2-3 TRBV10-1 . ASSESGGTDTQY
TRBJ2-7 TRBV25-1 TRBD1 AGFSGTGSYEQY
TRBJ2-7 TRBV28 . ASSLTGPSYEQY
TRBJ2-7 TRBV7-6 . ASSLGSTYEQY
TRBJ2-3 TRBV7-2 . ASSLWGPTDTQY